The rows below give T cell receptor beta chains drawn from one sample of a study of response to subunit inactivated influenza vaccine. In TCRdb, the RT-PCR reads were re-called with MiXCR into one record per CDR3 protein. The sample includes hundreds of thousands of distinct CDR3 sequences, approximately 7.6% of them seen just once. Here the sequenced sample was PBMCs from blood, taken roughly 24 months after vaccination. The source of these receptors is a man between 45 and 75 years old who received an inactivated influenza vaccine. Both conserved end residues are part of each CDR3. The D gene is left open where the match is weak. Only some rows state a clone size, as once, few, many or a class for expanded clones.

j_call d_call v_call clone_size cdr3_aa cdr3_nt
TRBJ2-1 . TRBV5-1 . CASSLAAGRSYNEQFF TGCGCCAGCAGCTTGGCGGCAGGGCGCTCCTACAATGAGCAGTTCTTC
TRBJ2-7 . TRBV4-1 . CASSQDRDYEQYF TGCGCCAGCAGCCAAGACAGAGACTACGAGCAGTACTTC
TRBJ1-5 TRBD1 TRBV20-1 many CSARQNTGGRQPQHF TGCAGTGCTAGACAAAACACAGGGGGCCGCCAGCCCCAGCATTTT
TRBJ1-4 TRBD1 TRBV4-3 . CASSQPGTGRGKLFF TGCGCCAGCAGCCAGCCCGGGACAGGGCGAGGAAAACTGTTTTTT
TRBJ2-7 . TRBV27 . CASSLGRGAEQYF TGTGCCAGCAGTTTGGGCAGGGGGGCCGAGCAGTACTTC
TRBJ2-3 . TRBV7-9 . CASSLAEEPAQYF TGTGCCAGCAGCTTAGCCGAAGAACCGGCGCAGTATTTT
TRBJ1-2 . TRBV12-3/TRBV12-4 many CASSIGLQGYGYTF TGTGCCAGCAGCATAGGACTTCAGGGGTATGGCTACACCTTC
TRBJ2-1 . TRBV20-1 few CSARGVREHSYNEQFF TGCAGTGCTAGAGGGGTTCGGGAACACTCCTACAATGAGCAGTTCTTC
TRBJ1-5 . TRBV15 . CATSREGHQPQHF TGTGCCACCAGCAGAGAAGGGCATCAGCCCCAGCATTTT
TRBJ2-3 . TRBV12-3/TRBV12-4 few CASTYKGSTDTQYF TGTGCCAGCACCTATAAGGGGTCCACAGATACGCAGTATTTT
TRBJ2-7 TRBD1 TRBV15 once CATSPDRGSLYEQYF TGTGCCACCAGTCCGGACAGGGGGTCCCTTTACGAGCAGTACTTC
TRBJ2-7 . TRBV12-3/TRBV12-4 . CASSFFGLSSYEQYF TGTGCCAGCAGTTTTTTTGGGCTGAGCTCCTACGAGCAGTACTTC
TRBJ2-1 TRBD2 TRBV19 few CASSTRGGQYNEQFF TGTGCCAGTAGTACGCGGGGGGGCCAGTACAATGAGCAGTTCTTC
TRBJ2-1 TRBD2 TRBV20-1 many CSAINRLAGGRNEQFF TGCAGTGCCATCAATAGACTAGCGGGAGGGCGTAATGAGCAGTTCTTC
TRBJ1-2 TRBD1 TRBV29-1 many CSVPTGGGNYGYTF TGCAGCGTTCCGACAGGGGGAGGTAACTATGGCTACACCTTC
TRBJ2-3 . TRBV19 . CASSIKSDDTQYF TGTGCCAGTAGTATAAAGAGCGACGATACGCAGTATTTT
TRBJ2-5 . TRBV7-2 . CASSLDGRRVRETQYF TGTGCCAGCAGCTTAGATGGCAGACGGGTGAGGGAGACCCAGTACTTC
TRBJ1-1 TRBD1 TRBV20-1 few CSGSAPRDRGTEAFF TGCAGTGGTTCCGCCCCCCGCGACAGGGGAACTGAAGCTTTCTTT
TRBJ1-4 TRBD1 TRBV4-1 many CASSQPGQGGEKLFF TGCGCCAGCAGCCAACCAGGACAGGGCGGTGAAAAACTGTTTTTT
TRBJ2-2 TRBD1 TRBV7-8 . CASSFFRDRGHTGELFF TGTGCCAGCAGCTTTTTCCGGGACAGGGGGCACACCGGGGAGCTGTTTTTT
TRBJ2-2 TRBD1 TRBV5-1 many CASSSGTGKTGELFF TGCGCCAGCAGCTCTGGGACAGGGAAGACCGGGGAGCTGTTTTTT
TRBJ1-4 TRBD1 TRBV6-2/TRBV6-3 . CASGTNWDSQKEKLFF TGTGCCAGCGGTACAAACTGGGACAGCCAGAAAGAAAAACTGTTTTTT
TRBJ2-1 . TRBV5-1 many CASRVQPTAEQFF TGCGCCAGCAGGGTCCAGCCCACGGCTGAGCAGTTCTTC
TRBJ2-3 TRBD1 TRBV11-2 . CASSPKGTARSTLQYF TGTGCCAGCAGCCCTAAGGGGACAGCTCGCTCGACCCTTCAGTATTTT
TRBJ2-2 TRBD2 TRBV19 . CASSSGGVGELFF TGTGCCAGTAGTAGCGGGGGAGTCGGGGAGCTGTTTTTT
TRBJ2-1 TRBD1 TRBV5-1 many CASSVQGYEQFF TGCGCCAGCAGCGTACAGGGGTATGAGCAGTTCTTC
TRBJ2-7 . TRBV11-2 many CASSLGLPPYEQYF TGTGCCAGCAGCTTGGGGCTACCACCCTACGAGCAGTACTTC
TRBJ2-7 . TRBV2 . CASRETYEQYF TGTGCCAGCAGGGAAACCTACGAGCAGTACTTC
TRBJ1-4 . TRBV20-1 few CSAPSREKLFF TGCAGTGCGCCGTCTAGAGAAAAACTGTTTTTT
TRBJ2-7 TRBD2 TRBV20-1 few CSARVSGGSYEQYF TGCAGTGCTAGAGTGTCCGGGGGGTCCTACGAGCAGTACTTC
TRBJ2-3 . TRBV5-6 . CASSLRRIHTDAQYF TGTGCCAGCAGCTTACGGCGAATCCACACAGATGCGCAGTATTTT
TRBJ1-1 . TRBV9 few CASSAFTGGLMNTEAFF TGTGCCAGCAGCGCCTTCACCGGGGGGCTAATGAACACTGAAGCTTTCTTT
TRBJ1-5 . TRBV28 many CASHRWGQPQHF TGTGCCAGCCATAGATGGGGTCAGCCCCAGCATTTT
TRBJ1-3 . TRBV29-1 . CSVDYAGKGNTIYF TGCAGCGTTGACTATGCAGGGAAGGGAAACACCATATATTTT
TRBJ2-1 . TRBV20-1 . CSVRQGRTEQFF TGCAGTGTACGGCAGGGGCGTACCGAGCAGTTCTTC
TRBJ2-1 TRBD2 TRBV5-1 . CASRSSGVMYNEQFF TGCGCCAGCAGATCCAGCGGGGTCATGTACAATGAGCAGTTCTTC
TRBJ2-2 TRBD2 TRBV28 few CASSLQGLADNTGELFF TGTGCCAGCAGTTTGCAGGGACTAGCGGACAACACCGGGGAGCTGTTTTTT
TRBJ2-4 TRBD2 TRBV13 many CASSFRGGEAKNIQYF TGTGCCAGCAGCTTTCGGGGGGGAGAAGCCAAAAACATTCAGTACTTC
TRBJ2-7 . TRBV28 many CASSGGISEQYF TGTGCCAGCAGTGGGGGCATTTCCGAGCAGTACTTC
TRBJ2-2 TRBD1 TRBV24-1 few CATSESGGGFGELFF TGTGCCACCAGTGAATCAGGGGGCGGATTCGGGGAGCTGTTTTTT
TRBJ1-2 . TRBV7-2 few CASSLAFGQNYGYTF TGTGCCAGCAGCTTAGCATTTGGCCAGAACTACGGCTACACCTTC
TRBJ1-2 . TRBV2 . CASSREHAYGYTF TGTGCCAGCAGTCGGGAACACGCCTATGGCTACACCTTC
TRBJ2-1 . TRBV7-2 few CASSLAQPQYNEQFF TGTGCCAGCAGCTTAGCGCAGCCCCAATACAATGAGCAGTTCTTC
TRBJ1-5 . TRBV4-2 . CASSPRRGDQPQHF TGTGCCAGCAGCCCCCGGAGAGGGGATCAGCCCCAGCATTTT
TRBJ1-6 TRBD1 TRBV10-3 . CAISPRGNNSPLHF TGTGCCATCAGCCCCAGGGGGAATAATTCACCCCTCCACTTT
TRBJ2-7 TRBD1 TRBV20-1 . CSAATGQRPYEQYF TGCAGTGCTGCGACGGGACAGCGCCCCTACGAGCAGTACTTC
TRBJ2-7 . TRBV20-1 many CSARGDTFSYEQYF TGCAGTGCTAGAGGGGACACCTTCTCCTACGAGCAGTACTTC
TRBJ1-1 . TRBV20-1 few CSARDSGISSDEAFF TGCAGTGCTAGAGATTCAGGTATCTCGTCCGATGAAGCTTTCTTT
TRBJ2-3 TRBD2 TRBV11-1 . CASSPDGGAVTQYF TGTGCCAGCAGCCCGGACGGGGGGGCTGTTACGCAGTATTTT
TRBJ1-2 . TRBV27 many CASRPGSSLGGYTF TGTGCCAGCAGACCCGGGTCATCTTTGGGTGGCTACACCTTC
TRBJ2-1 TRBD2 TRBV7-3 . CASSLGPIAGLANNEQFF TGTGCCAGCAGCTTGGGGCCGATAGCGGGTTTAGCCAACAATGAGCAGTTCTTC
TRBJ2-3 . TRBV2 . CASNGFDTQYF TGTGCCAGCAACGGATTTGATACGCAGTATTTT
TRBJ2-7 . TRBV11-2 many CASSFRVGGTTYEQYF TGTGCCAGCAGCTTCAGAGTCGGCGGGACCACCTACGAGCAGTACTTC
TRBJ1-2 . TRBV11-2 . CASSLATVYGYTF TGTGCCAGCAGCTTAGCCACGGTCTATGGCTACACCTTC
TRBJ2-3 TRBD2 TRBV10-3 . CAISDRLAGTTDTQYF TGTGCCATCAGTGACCGACTAGCGGGAACCACAGATACGCAGTATTTT
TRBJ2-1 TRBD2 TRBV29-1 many CSVDVHAFAGAGEQFF TGCAGCGTCGACGTTCACGCTTTTGCGGGAGCGGGTGAGCAGTTCTTC
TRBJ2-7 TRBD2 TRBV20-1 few CSATSGSSYEQYF TGCAGTGCTACTAGCGGGAGCTCCTACGAGCAGTACTTC
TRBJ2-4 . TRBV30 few CAWTGRQDIQYF TGTGCCTGGACGGGACGGCAGGACATTCAGTACTTC